The 23 T cell receptor beta chains below come from one sample, sequenced in a study of PD-1 blockade in mismatch repair-deficient tumors. The method was immunoSEQ multiplex PCR; TCRdb's version includes in-frame clones alone and lacks a portion of them. The sample gives approximately 23,000 clones, about 81% of which show up once; about 3% is in the top ten. Sequencing used PBMCs, obtained before pembrolizumab treatment. The source of these receptors is an adult with mismatch repair-deficient cancer.

CDR3 loop: CASSYSSKARGRDNYNEQFF. The CDR3 nucleotides read TGTGCCAGCAGTTATTCTTCAAAGGCGCGGGGAAGAGACAATTACAATGAGCAGTTCTTC. The chain carries TRBV2 and TRBJ2-1; tentatively, D is TRBD2 (6 bases). The germline V gene encodes CDR1 SNHLY and CDR2 FYNNEI. The CDR3 is made up of 20 amino acids. V was pared by 5 bases and J by 4 bases, with 30 bases between.

V gene TRBV9 combines with J gene TRBJ2-2; TRBD2 is a possible D gene (6 bases). This CDR3 spans 15 amino acids. V was trimmed by 3 bases and J by 3 bases, leaving 12 bases between them. The germline gives CDR1 SGDLS, CDR2 YYNGEE. The CDR3 nucleotides are TGTGCCAGCAGCGCCCTCACTAGCTACACCGGGGAGCTGTTTTTT. It yields the protein CASSALTSYTGELFF.

This chain uses TRBV13 with TRBJ2-2; weak D call: TRBD2 (6 bases). The CDR3 runs to 15 residues. The germline V gene encodes CDR1 PRHDT and CDR2 FYEKMQ (reference sequence). Deletions cut 9 bases from V and 1 base from J, with 15 bases between. CDR3 bases: TGTGCCAGTCCTCTGGGCGGGGTGAACACCGGGGAGCTGTTTTTT. The encoded protein is CASPLGGVNTGELFF.

The gene calls are TRBV30 and TRBJ2-1; 9 bases line up with TRBD2. The CDR3 covers 15 residues. The germline V gene has CDR1 GTSNPN and CDR2 SVGIG (reference sequence). Trimming took 5 bases from V and 8 from J; bases not matched to a gene: 13. CDR3 nucleotide sequence: TGTGCCTGGGCCGGTGGAGCGGGAGGTAGGGATGAGCAGTTCTTC. Translated: CAWAGGAGGRDEQFF.

The rearrangement joins TRBV19 to TRBJ2-3, with D maybe TRBD1 (5 bases). The V gene lost 6 bases and the J gene lost 0 bases, with 10 bases spanning the gap. The CDR3 sequence is 14 residues long. Per the germline V gene, CDR1 is LNHDA and CDR2 is SQIVND (reference sequence). The CDR3 is CASRGRGSTDTQYF. As DNA, the CDR3 is TGTGCCAGTAGGGGAAGGGGAAGCACAGATACGCAGTATTTT.

The chain recombines TRBV6-1 with TRBJ2-7; D gene unclear. Germline CDR1 is MNHNS and CDR2 is SASEGT. Deletions cut 2 bases from V and 3 bases from J, with 11 bases between. The CDR3 contains 14 residues. In DNA, the CDR3 is TGTGCCAGCAGTGAACGGCAACAGTTCTACGAGCAGTACTTC. As protein: CASSERQQFYEQYF.

The J gene is TRBJ2-7, the V gene TRBV14; D remains unclear. The CDR3 is made up of 14 amino acids. V was cut by 0 bases and J by 0 bases, with 6 bases left in between. Germline V gene lookup returns CDR1 SGHDN and CDR2 FVKESK. The CDR3 DNA reads as TGTGCCAGCAGCCAAGATTTAGTCTCCTACGAGCAGTACTTC. This sequence encodes CASSQDLVSYEQYF.

The chain is built from TRBV2 and TRBJ1-4; 9 positions match TRBD1. With 7 bases clipped from V and 4 bases from J, the junction kept 7 bases outside the gene matches. The V gene's germline CDR1 is SNHLY and CDR2 FYNNEI. The CDR3 totals 15 residues. This CDR3 reads CASMQQGAFNEKLFF. For the CDR3, the DNA is TGTGCCAGCATGCAACAGGGGGCTTTTAATGAAAAACTGTTTTTT.

The chain combines TRBV2 with TRBJ1-4, with 9 bases lining up with TRBD1. V gave up 6 bases and J gave up 6 bases; unmatched junction bases: 2. The CDR3 runs 13 residues. Germline CDR1 SNHLY, CDR2 FYNNEI. The CDR3 spells CASRTGGDEKLFF. CDR3 DNA sequence: TGTGCCAGCAGGACAGGGGGGGATGAAAAACTGTTTTTT. Drawing the rest from reference TRBV2 and TRBJ1-4, the complete variable domain is EPEVTQTPSHQVTQMGQEVILRCVPISNHLYFYWYRQILGQKVEFLVSFYNNEISEKSEIFDDQFSVERPDGSNFTLKIRSTKLEDSAMYFCASRTGGDEKLFFGSGTQLSVL.

A single count supports this clone. The J gene is TRBJ1-3, the V gene TRBV5-1, with D perhaps matching TRBD1 (5 bases). This CDR3 region has 14 residues. Germline CDR1 SGHRS, CDR2 YFSETQ. V was cut by 2 bases and J by 2 bases, with 8 bases left in between. The CDR3 bases are TGCGCCAGCAGCTTCGGAGGGGCTGGAAACACCATATATTTT. Protein: CASSFGGAGNTIYF. Based on the CDR3 plus reference TRBV5-1 and TRBJ1-3, the full variable domain is KAGVTQTPRYLIKTRGQQVTLSCSPISGHRSVSWYQQTPGQGLQFLFEYFSETQRNKGNFPGRFSGRQFSNSRSEMNVSTLELGDSALYLCASSFGGAGNTIYFGEGSWLTVV.

Turning to this clone: One end of the junction varies from germline; a read error may be responsible. The chain recombines TRBV23-1 with TRBJ2-3; maybe TRBD1 (5 bases). TRBV23-1 is placed among ORFs of uncertain function. The CDR3 is 17 amino acids. The CDR3 sequence is CARSPRAREFSTDTQYF. CDR3 DNA sequence: TGCGCCAGGAGTCCCAGGGCTAGGGAATTTAGCACAGATACGCAGTATTTT.

The sample holds one count of this clone. The rearrangement links TRBV7-3 to TRBJ2-1; 7 nucleotides line up with TRBD2. After removal of 4 bases from V and 0 bases from J, the junction contained 15 bases not matched to a gene. The CDR3 has 19 amino acids. Germline CDR1 is SGHTA and CDR2 is FQGTGA. The CDR3 here is CASSYSGSPSRSSYNEQFF. CDR3 bases: TGTGCCAGCAGCTATAGCGGGTCTCCATCGAGAAGCTCCTACAATGAGCAGTTCTTC.

The rearrangement joins TRBV28 to TRBJ2-3; 10 bases are a match to TRBD2. Looked up from germline, CDR1 is MDHEN and CDR2 is SYDVKM. This CDR3 region has 15 residues. The junction had 12 bases not matched to a gene; V was cut back by 11 bases and J by 4 bases. CDR3 loop: CAAGASGSTSDTQYF. In nucleotides, the CDR3 is TGTGCCGCCGGGGCTAGCGGGAGTACCTCAGATACGCAGTATTTT.

The chain has TRBV28 and TRBJ2-5; a weak D match, TRBD2 (7 bases). From germline, CDR1 is MDHEN and CDR2 SYDVKM. The CDR3 extends over 14 amino acids. Trimming removed 4 bases from V and 4 bases from J, with 13 bases in between. The CDR3: CASSSGRGAETQYF. The CDR3 DNA reads TGTGCCAGCAGTTCGGGGAGGGGGGCAGAGACCCAGTACTTC.

V is TRBV5-4 and J is TRBJ2-3, with 14 bases that match TRBD2. The junction had 5 bases not matched to a gene; V was cut back by 3 bases and J by 2 bases. CDR3 length: 17 residues. CDR1 and CDR2 from the germline V gene are SGHNT and YYREEE (reference sequence). The CDR3 bases are TGTGCCAGCAGCTCAGGGACTAGCGGGAGATACACAGATACGCAGTATTTT. This codes for CASSSGTSGRYTDTQYF.

The chain is built from TRBV4-2 and TRBJ2-1; TRBD1 agrees at 7 bases. The CDR3 has 16 residues. The germline V gene encodes CDR1 LGHNA and CDR2 YNFKEQ. V lost 1 base, J lost 5 bases, and 8 bases stayed unmatched. The CDR3 DNA sequence: TGTGCCAGCAGCCAAGGTGGCAGGGGGATCCACAATGAGCAGTTCTTC. It codes for CASSQGGRGIHNEQFF.

Only one count was recorded for this clone. The V and J genes are TRBV30 and TRBJ1-2; the match to TRBD1 covers 7 bases. Germline CDR1 and CDR2: GTSNPN and SVGIG (reference sequence). V shed 0 bases and J 0 bases; nucleotides not matched to a gene: 10. CDR3 size: 17 residues. In DNA form, the CDR3 reads TGTGCCTGGAGTGTAGCGCAGGGGGTTCCCGCTAACTATGGCTACACCTTC. As protein: CAWSVAQGVPANYGYTF.

The V gene is TRBV6-1, the J gene TRBJ1-1; weak D call: TRBD1 (5 bases). The CDR3 sequence is 14 residues long. V was shortened by 2 bases and J by 4 bases, with 11 bases between the two germline ends. The germline V gene encodes CDR1 MNHNS and CDR2 SASEGT. The CDR3 coding sequence is TGTGCCAGCAGTGAAACAGGAAGGGGCACTGAAGCTTTCTTT. Translating it yields CASSETGRGTEAFF.

This clone appeared a few times. The chain recombines TRBV2 with TRBJ2-7; D remains ambiguous. The CDR3 is 12 amino acids. Per the germline V gene, CDR1 is SNHLY and CDR2 is FYNNEI. The ends were cut back, 3 bases at V and 3 bases at J, with 6 bases in the middle. The CDR3 DNA sequence: TGTGCCAGCAGTGATGCCGGCTACGAGCAGTACTTC. Its protein is CASSDAGYEQYF.

The V and J genes are TRBV19 and TRBJ1-1, with 8 positions matching TRBD1. The CDR3 has 12 amino acids. V trimming: 5 bases; J trimming: 9 bases; junction bases outside the gene matches: 5. From germline, CDR1 is LNHDA and CDR2 SQIVND (reference sequence). The CDR3 DNA reads as TGTGCCAGTAGTCCCTGGACAGGGAAAGCTTTCTTT. It yields the protein CASSPWTGKAFF.

J is TRBJ2-7 and V is TRBV7-6; tentative D call: TRBD1 (5 bases). The germline V gene encodes CDR1 SGHVS and CDR2 FNYEAQ. The CDR3 consists of 15 residues. The V and J ends lost 5 bases and 2 bases respectively, with 16 bases between them. CDR3 sequence reads: CASSPDSSGAYEQYF. The DNA of the CDR3 is TGTGCCAGCAGCCCCGACAGCTCCGGCGCCTACGAGCAGTACTTC.

The CDR3 protein is CASSDSSTGLQWGYTF. CDR3 bases: TGTGCCAGCAGTGACTCTTCAACAGGGCTACAGTGGGGCTACACCTTC. The V gene is TRBV6-4, the J gene TRBJ1-2; the D gene is possibly TRBD1 (6 bases). Germline V gene lookup returns CDR1 MRHNA and CDR2 SNTAGT. The CDR3 runs 16 residues. Between the trimmed V and J ends, which lost 0 bases and 8 bases, there was a span of 19 bases.

This chain uses TRBV7-3 with TRBJ2-1; D ambiguous. Between the trimmed V and J ends, which lost 5 bases and 2 bases, there was a span of 7 bases. Germline lookup yields CDR1 SGHTA and CDR2 FQGTGA. CDR3 length: 13 residues. The CDR3 DNA reads as TGTGCCAGCAGCCCTACCCCCTACAATGAGCAGTTCTTC. Its translation is CASSPTPYNEQFF.